The entry below describes one TCR beta chain. The method was immunoSEQ multiplex PCR; TCRdb's version includes in-frame clones alone and lacks a portion of them. Of about 480,000 clones detected, around 90% appear once; the ten largest clones hold roughly 13%. Sample treatment: some 19 received Ad26.COV2.S at low or high dose, single or two shots; roughly five received placebo; per-sample allocation not given. Sampling was done on day 63 after the first vaccine or placebo injection. V lost 7 bases, J lost 0 bases, and 37 bases lay in between. This CDR3 has 21 amino acids. CDR1 and CDR2 (germline): GTSNPN, SVGIG (reference sequence). These data come from a study of Ad26.COV2.S vaccination and SARS-CoV-2 variants.

This specimen was peripheral blood, taken in a trial of Ad26.COV2.S vaccine versus placebo. The V and J genes are TRBV30 and TRBJ2-7; perhaps TRBD1 as D (5 bases). This TCR was recovered from a person between 18 and 59 years old who received the Ad26.COV2.S COVID-19 vaccine or a placebo. CDR3 sequence: CASETNGVGRVGPLSSYEQYF. CDR3 nucleotide sequence: TGTGCCTCAGAAACAAATGGGGTGGGCAGGGTAGGGCCGCTAAGCTCCTACGAGCAGTACTTC.